The 12 T cell receptor beta chains below all came from one sample that was sequenced in a study of T cells in Graves' hyperthyroidism and ophthalmopathy (dated 2019 in TCRdb). Library preparation employed multiplex PCR. Sequencing took place on an Illumina HiSeq 2000. Amplification of TCR beta CDR3 regions was carried out from RNA transcripts. The TCR CDR3 was subjected to a first round of RT-PCR using the HTBI primer set and the Qiagen OneStep RT-PCR kit. The public sequencing data were trimmed at Q25 with fastp and processed into clonotypes with MiXCR by TCRdb, which kept only in-frame beta chains. Each entry merges the rows of one CDR3 protein and shows their most common DNA and genes. Recorded for this sample are 300,000 to 450,000 distinct CDR3 sequences; 13% to 15% of them occurred a single time. About 20% of the sample belongs to the ten largest clones. The sample comprised blood. These receptors came from a woman aged 25 to 39 with Graves' ophthalmopathy.

The J gene is TRBJ1-4, the V gene TRBV6-1; 7 nucleotides agree with TRBD1. V was pared by 5 bases and J by 8 bases, with 14 bases of the junction left unmatched. CDR3 length equals 16 residues. Germline V gene data show CDR1 as MNHNS and CDR2 as SASEGT. The CDR3 sequence: CASSPRQGLAGEKLFF. The CDR3 DNA reads TGTGCCAGCAGTCCACGACAGGGATTGGCTGGGGAAAAACTGTTTTTT.

The table lists this clonotype with many counts. The chain employs TRBV6-1 and TRBJ1-1, with D possibly matching TRBD1 (5 bases). Germline V gene data show CDR1 as MNHNS and CDR2 as SASEGT. The CDR3 contains 13 residues. The V end was cut by 5 bases, the J end by 10 bases, with 17 bases between. DNA for the CDR3: TGTGCCAGCAGTACCGGGGCCCCTGGTGGAGCTTTCTTT. It yields the protein CASSTGAPGGAFF.

This clonotype was observed at least ten times. The J gene is TRBJ2-7, the V gene TRBV6-1; D ambiguous. This CDR3 region has 12 residues. Between the trimmed V and J ends, which lost 6 bases and 6 bases, there was a span of 12 bases. Germline-derived CDR1 and CDR2 are MNHNS and SASEGT. The CDR3 spells CASRVTGSEQYF. CDR3 nucleotide sequence: TGTGCCAGCAGGGTCACGGGCTCCGAGCAGTACTTC.

This clonotype was counted once. The V and J genes are TRBV6-1 and TRBJ1-5, with 9 bases lining up with TRBD1. The CDR3 is 14 amino acids. The J segment lost 6 bases and the V segment lost 8 bases, leaving 8 bases of the junction unmatched. CDR1 MNHNS and CDR2 SASEGT come from the germline V gene. The CDR3 DNA follows: TGTGCCAGCGGGGACAGGGTCAAATCTCAGCCCCAGCATTTT. As protein: CASGDRVKSQPQHF.

The J gene is TRBJ2-3, the V gene TRBV7-2, with 8 bases matching TRBD2. Germline values: CDR1 SGHTA, CDR2 FQGNSA. V trimming: 8 bases; J trimming: 2 bases; junction bases outside the gene matches: 12. This CDR3 spans 16 amino acids. The CDR3 loop is CASPTGGGTYTDTQYF. Written as DNA, the CDR3 is TGTGCCAGCCCCACGGGGGGGGGGACCTACACAGATACGCAGTATTTT. The whole variable domain, remainder taken from reference TRBV7-2 and TRBJ2-3, is GAGVSQSPSNKVTEKGKDVELRCDPISGHTALYWYRQSLGQGLEFLIYFQGNSAPDKSGLPSDRFSAERTGGSVSTLTIQRTQQEDSAVYLCASPTGGGTYTDTQYFGPGTRLTVL.

This clonotype was observed at least ten times. The chain combines TRBV28 with TRBJ1-4; D is undetermined. The CDR3 has 17 residues. With 1 base removed from V and 3 bases from J, the gap between germline ends came to 15 bases. From germline, CDR1 is MDHEN and CDR2 SYDVKM. The DNA of the CDR3 is TGTGCCAGCAGTTTATATGGCAGAACCTCTCCTAATGAAAAACTGTTTTTT. It specifies CASSLYGRTSPNEKLFF.

The V and J genes are TRBV2 and TRBJ2-3, with 10 bases lining up with TRBD2. Trimming removed 1 base from V and 3 bases from J; junction bases left unmatched: 4. Germline CDR1 and CDR2: SNHLY and FYNNEI. This CDR3 comprises 16 residues. The chain's CDR3 is CASSEVAGGRTDTQYF. Written as DNA, the CDR3 is TGTGCCAGCAGTGAAGTAGCGGGAGGAAGAACAGATACGCAGTATTTT.

This clonotype was picked up many times. The CDR3 reads CASSPDPTGVRPQHF. The CDR3 DNA follows: TGTGCCAGCAGTCCGGACCCTACGGGGGTACGGCCCCAGCATTTT. J is TRBJ1-5 and V is TRBV12-3 or TRBV12-4, with a tentative D call TRBD1 (5 bases). The CDR3 extends over 15 amino acids. Trimming stripped 5 bases from V and 9 bases from J, with 20 bases between.

To note about this clonotype: A much bigger clone sits one base away, suggesting this may be a read error. The V call is TRBV2, the J call TRBJ1-1; possibly TRBD1 for D (5 bases). The CDR3 has 15 amino acids. With 11 bases removed from V and 3 bases from J, the gap between germline ends came to 22 bases. Germline loops: CDR1 SNHLY, CDR2 FYNNEI. This chain's CDR3 is CAGTGGGGTYTEAFF. The DNA of the CDR3 is TGTGCCGGCACGGGGGGGGGAGGGACCTACACTGAAGCTTTCTTT.

This clonotype has ten or more counts. The chain is built from TRBV6-5 and TRBJ2-3; D remains ambiguous. Trimming removed 0 bases from V and 0 bases from J, with 10 bases in between. The CDR3 covers 16 residues. Per germline, CDR1 MNHEY and CDR2 SVGAGI. The CDR3 DNA reads TGTGCCAGCAGTTACTCGATCGGCCCTAGCACAGATACGCAGTATTTT. Its translation: CASSYSIGPSTDTQYF.

This clonotype was seen repeatedly, ten times or more. V is TRBV12-3 or TRBV12-4 and J is TRBJ2-3; D is perhaps TRBD1 (5 bases). The CDR3 has 14 residues. Trimming stripped 3 bases from V and 0 bases from J, with 7 bases between. The CDR3 DNA follows: TGTGCCAGCAGTTTTAGACAGAGCACAGATACGCAGTATTTT. Translated: CASSFRQSTDTQYF.

In this sample, this clonotype turned up many times. V gene TRBV10-3 combines with J gene TRBJ2-7; D is ambiguous. The V gene lost 4 bases and the J gene lost 4 bases, with 11 bases spanning the gap. Germline V gives CDR1 ENHRY, CDR2 SYGVKD. This CDR3 is 13 amino acids long. CDR3 sequence (DNA): TGTGCCATCAGTGGACCAGAAAGTTACGAGCAGTACTTC. It specifies CAISGPESYEQYF.